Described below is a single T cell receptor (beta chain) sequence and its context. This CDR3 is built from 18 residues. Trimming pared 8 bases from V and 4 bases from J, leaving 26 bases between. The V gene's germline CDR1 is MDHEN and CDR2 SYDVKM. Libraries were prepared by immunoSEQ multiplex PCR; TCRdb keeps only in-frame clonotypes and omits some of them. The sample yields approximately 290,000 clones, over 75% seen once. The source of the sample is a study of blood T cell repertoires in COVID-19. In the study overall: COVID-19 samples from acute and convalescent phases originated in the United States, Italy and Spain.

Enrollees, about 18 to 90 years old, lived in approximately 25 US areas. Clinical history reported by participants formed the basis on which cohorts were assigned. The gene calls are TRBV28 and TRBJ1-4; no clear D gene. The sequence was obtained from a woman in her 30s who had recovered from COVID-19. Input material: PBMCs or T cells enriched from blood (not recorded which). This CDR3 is CASQTEVSVGVVNEKLFF. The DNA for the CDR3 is TGTGCCAGCCAAACGGAGGTTTCGGTTGGGGTGGTTAATGAAAAACTGTTTTTT.